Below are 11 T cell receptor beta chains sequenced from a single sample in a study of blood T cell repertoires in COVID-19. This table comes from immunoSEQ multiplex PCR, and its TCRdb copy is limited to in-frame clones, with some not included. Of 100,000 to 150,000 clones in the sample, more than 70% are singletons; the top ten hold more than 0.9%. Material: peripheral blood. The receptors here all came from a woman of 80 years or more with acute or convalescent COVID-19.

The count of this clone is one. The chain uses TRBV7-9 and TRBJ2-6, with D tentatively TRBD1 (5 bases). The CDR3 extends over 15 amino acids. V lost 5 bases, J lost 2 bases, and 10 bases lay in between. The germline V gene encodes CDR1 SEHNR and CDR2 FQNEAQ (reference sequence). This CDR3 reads CASSRPGTGANVLTF. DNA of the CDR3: TGTGCCAGCAGCAGGCCAGGGACTGGGGCCAACGTCCTGACTTTC.

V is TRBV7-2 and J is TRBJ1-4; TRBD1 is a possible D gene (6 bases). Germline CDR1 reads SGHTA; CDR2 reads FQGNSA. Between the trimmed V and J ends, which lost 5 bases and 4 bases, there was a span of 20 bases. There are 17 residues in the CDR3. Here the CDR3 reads CASSVTGTNFLNEKLFF. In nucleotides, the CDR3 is TGTGCCAGCAGCGTGACCGGGACAAATTTTCTTAATGAAAAACTGTTTTTT.

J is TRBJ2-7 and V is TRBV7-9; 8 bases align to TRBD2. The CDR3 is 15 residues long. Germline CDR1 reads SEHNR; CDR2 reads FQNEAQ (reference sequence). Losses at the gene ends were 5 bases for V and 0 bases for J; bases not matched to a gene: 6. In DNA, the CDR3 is TGTGCCAGCAGCCCCGGCGGGGGGCACTCCTACGAGCAGTACTTC. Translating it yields CASSPGGGHSYEQYF.

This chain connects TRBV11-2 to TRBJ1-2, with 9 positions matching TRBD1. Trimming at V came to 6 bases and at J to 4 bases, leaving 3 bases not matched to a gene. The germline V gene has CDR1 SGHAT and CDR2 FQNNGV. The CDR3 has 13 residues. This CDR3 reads CASSLTGGYGYTF. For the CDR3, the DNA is TGTGCCAGCAGTTTGACAGGGGGCTATGGCTACACCTTC.

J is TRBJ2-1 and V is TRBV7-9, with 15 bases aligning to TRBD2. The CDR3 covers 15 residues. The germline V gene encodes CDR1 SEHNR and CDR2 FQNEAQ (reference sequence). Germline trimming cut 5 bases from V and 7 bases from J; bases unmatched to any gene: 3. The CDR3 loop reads CASSQGLAGGNEQFF. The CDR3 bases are TGTGCCAGCAGCCAAGGACTAGCGGGAGGGAATGAGCAGTTCTTC.

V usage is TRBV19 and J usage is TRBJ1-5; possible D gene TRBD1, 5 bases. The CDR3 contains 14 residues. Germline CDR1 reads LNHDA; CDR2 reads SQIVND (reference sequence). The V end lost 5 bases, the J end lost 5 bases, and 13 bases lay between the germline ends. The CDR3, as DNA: TGTGCCAGTAGTCTCCGGACAACTTATCAGCCCCAGCATTTT. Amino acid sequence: CASSLRTTYQPQHF. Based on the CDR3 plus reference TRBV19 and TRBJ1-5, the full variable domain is DGGITQSPKYLFRKEGQNVTLSCEQNLNHDAMYWYRQDPGQGLRLIYYSQIVNDFQKGDIAEGYSVSREKKESFPLTVTSAQKNPTAFYLCASSLRTTYQPQHFGDGTRLSIL.

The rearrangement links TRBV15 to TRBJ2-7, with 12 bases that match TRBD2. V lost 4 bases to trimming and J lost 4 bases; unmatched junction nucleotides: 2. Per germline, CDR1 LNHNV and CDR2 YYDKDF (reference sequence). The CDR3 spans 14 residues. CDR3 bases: TGTGCCACCAGCACACTAGCGGGAGGATACGAGCAGTACTTC. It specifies CATSTLAGGYEQYF.

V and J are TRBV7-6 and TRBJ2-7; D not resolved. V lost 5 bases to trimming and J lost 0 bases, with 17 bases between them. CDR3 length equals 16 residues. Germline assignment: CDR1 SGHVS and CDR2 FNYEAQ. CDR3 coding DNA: TGTGCCAGCAGCCCTTCTCCGGGTTCACCCTCCTACGAGCAGTACTTC. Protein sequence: CASSPSPGSPSYEQYF.

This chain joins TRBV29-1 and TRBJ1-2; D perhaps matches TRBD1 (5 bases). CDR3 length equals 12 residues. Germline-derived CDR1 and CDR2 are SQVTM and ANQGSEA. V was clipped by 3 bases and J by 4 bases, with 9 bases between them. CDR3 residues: CSVDREGYGYTF. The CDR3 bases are TGCAGCGTTGACAGGGAGGGCTATGGCTACACCTTC.

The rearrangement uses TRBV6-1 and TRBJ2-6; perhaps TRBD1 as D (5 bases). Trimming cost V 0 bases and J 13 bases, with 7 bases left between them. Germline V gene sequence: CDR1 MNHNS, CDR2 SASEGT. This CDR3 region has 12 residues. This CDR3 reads CASSEAHRVLTF. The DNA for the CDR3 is TGTGCCAGCAGTGAAGCGCACAGGGTCCTGACTTTC.

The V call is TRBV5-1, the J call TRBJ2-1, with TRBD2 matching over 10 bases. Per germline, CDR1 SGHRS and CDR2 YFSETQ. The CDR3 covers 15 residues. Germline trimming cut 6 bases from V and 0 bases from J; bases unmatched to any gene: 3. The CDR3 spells CASTPSGSSYNEQFF. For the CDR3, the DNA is TGCGCCAGCACCCCTAGCGGGAGCTCCTACAATGAGCAGTTCTTC.